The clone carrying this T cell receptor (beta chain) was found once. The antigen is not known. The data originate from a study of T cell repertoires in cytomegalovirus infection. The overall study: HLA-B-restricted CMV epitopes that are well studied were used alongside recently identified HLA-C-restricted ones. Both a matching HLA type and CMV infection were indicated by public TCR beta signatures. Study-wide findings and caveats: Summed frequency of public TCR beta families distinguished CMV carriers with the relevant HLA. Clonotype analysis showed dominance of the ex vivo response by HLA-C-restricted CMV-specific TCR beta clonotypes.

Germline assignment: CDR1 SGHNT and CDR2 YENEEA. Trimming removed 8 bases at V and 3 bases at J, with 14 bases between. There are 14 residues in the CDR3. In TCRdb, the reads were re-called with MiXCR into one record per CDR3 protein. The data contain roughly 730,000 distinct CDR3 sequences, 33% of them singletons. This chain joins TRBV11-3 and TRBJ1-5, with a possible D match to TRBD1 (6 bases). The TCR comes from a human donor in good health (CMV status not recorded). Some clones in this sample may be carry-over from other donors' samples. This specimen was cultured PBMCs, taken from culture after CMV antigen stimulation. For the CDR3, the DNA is TGTGCCAGCTTACAGGGAGCGGTCAATCAGCCCCAGCATTTT. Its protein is CASLQGAVNQPQHF.